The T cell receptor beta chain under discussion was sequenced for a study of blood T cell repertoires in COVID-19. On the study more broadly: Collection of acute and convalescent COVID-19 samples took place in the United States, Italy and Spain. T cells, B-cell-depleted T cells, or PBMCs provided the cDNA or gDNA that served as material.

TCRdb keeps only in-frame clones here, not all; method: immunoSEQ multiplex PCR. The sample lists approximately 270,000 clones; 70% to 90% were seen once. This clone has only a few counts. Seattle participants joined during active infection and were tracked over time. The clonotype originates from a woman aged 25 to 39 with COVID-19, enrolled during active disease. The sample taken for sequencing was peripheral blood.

The CDR3 nucleotides read TGTGCCAGCAGTTTCACTAGCGGGGTTTACAATGAGCAGTTCTTC. Encoded protein: CASSFTSGVYNEQFF. The rearrangement links TRBV6-2 or TRBV6-3 to TRBJ2-1; 10 nucleotides align to TRBD2. V shed 4 bases, J shed 4 bases, and the junction held 4 bases outside the gene matches. Germline V gene lookup returns CDR1 MNHEY and CDR2 SVGEGT. The CDR3 is made up of 15 amino acids.